The subject of this entry is one T cell receptor beta chain. Its target is unknown. This sample is drawn from a study of CD8 T cells in Susac syndrome. Reverse transcription used roughly 0.45 to 1 ug RNA and random hexamers. MiXCR, applied by TCRdb to the immunoSEQ multiplex PCR reads, yields one record per CDR3 protein. The table shows 210,000 or so distinct CDR3 sequences, with 92% occurring only once. Points from the study as a whole: The study admitted that it had a relatively small number of individuals in its TCR sequencing and HLA analysis.

Multiple sclerosis controls were treatment-naive patients with stable or active relapsing-remitting disease. CDR3 length equals 14 residues. Trimming cost V 6 bases and J 6 bases, with 18 bases left between them. The sequencing sample was made of CD8+ T cells from PBMCs. The gene calls are TRBV12-3 or TRBV12-4 and TRBJ2-7; tentatively, D is TRBD2 (6 bases). The TCR originated in a human donor with multiple sclerosis. This CDR3 is CASSPPGEGLEQYF. CDR3 nucleotide sequence: TGTGCCAGCAGCCCCCCGGGAGAAGGGCTCGAGCAGTACTTC.